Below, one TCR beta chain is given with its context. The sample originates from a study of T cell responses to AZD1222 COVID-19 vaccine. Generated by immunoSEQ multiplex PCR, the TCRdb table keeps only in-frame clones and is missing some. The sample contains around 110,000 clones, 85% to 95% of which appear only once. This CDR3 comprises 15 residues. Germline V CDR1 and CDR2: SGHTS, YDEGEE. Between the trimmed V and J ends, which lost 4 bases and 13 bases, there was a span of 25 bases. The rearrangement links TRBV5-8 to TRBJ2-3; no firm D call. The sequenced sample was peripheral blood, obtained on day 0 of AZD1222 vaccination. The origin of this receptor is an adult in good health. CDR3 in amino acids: CASSSSRRALVEEYF. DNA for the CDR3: TGTGCCAGCAGCAGCTCCCGTCGGGCCTTAGTAGAGGAGTATTTT.